Presented here are 5 T cell receptor beta chains from one specimen sequenced in a study of Ad26.COV2.S vaccination and SARS-CoV-2 variants (dated by TCRdb to the early 2020s). The treatment or condition label corresponds to: roughly 19 received Ad26.COV2.S at low or high dose, single or two shots; about 5 received placebo; per-sample allocation not given. For vaccine and placebo recipients, the sequenced repertoires came from samples collected on day 63 after the first injection. Library preparation employed the immunoSEQ multiplex PCR assay. TCRdb provides this immuneACCESS table in a form limited to in-frame rearrangements. Some clones are lacking; in checked studies, under half of them reflect an unresolved V gene, and why the rest are absent is not known. Present in this sample are roughly 500,000 clones, around nine tenths of which were seen just once. The leading ten clones occupy around 13% of the sample.

Sequenced here: peripheral blood, sampled in a trial of Ad26.COV2.S vaccine versus placebo. All receptors derive from a person between 18 and 60 years old who received the Ad26.COV2.S COVID-19 vaccine or a placebo.

The chain couples TRBV5-1 to TRBJ2-1; TRBD2 matches 7 bases. In germline, CDR1 is SGHRS, CDR2 YFSETQ. V lost 4 bases and J lost 3; bases outside the gene matches: 4. This CDR3 contains 14 residues. CDR3 amino acids: CASSPRTSYNEQFF. CDR3 sequence (DNA): TGCGCCAGCAGCCCCCGGACTAGCTACAATGAGCAGTTCTTC.

This chain joins TRBV5-4 and TRBJ1-2, with 7 bases fitting TRBD1. The V gene end was trimmed by 0 bases and the J gene end by 7 bases; junction bases not matched to a gene: 9. CDR1 and CDR2 (germline): SGHNT, YYREEE (reference sequence). This CDR3 has 15 residues. The CDR3 DNA reads TGTGCCAGCAGCTTGGTGGGACAGACCCTCTCTGGCTACACCTTC. Its protein is CASSLVGQTLSGYTF. Based on the CDR3 plus reference TRBV5-4 and TRBJ1-2, the full variable domain is ETGVTQSPTHLIKTRGQQVTLRCSSQSGHNTVSWYQQALGQGPQFIFQYYREEENGRGNFPPRFSGLQFPNYSSELNVNALELDDSALYLCASSLVGQTLSGYTFGSGTRLTVV.

V usage is TRBV7-8 and J usage is TRBJ2-3; 7 bases match TRBD1. Germline CDR1 is SGHVS and CDR2 is FQNEAQ. Trimming cost V 2 bases and J 2 bases; bases outside gene matches: 4. The CDR3 contains 15 residues. CDR3 protein: CASSLTGEFTDTQYF. In DNA form, the CDR3 reads TGTGCCAGCAGCTTAACAGGGGAGTTCACAGATACGCAGTATTTT.

The chain employs TRBV3-1 (or the pseudogene TRBV3-2) and TRBJ2-3; D is possibly TRBD1 (5 bases). The CDR3 is made up of 11 amino acids. Trimming shortened V by 6 bases and J by 8 bases, and 9 bases separated the two germline ends. The germline CDR1 and CDR2 sequences are LGHDT and YNNKEL (reference sequence). The CDR3 nucleotides read TGTGCCAGCAGAGGGGTGGGTACGCAGTATTTT. Translating gives CASRGVGTQYF.

This chain links TRBV19 with TRBJ2-1; no definite D call. V was cut by 8 bases and J by 10 bases, with 15 bases left in between. Germline lookup yields CDR1 LNHDA and CDR2 SQIVND (reference sequence). The CDR3 is 12 residues long. The CDR3 sequence is CASQQPNREQFF. The CDR3 nucleotides are TGTGCCAGTCAGCAACCCAATCGGGAGCAGTTCTTC. Together with reference TRBV19 and TRBJ2-1, the CDR3 gives the full variable domain: DGGITQSPKYLFRKEGQNVTLSCEQNLNHDAMYWYRQDPGQGLRLIYYSQIVNDFQKGDIAEGYSVSREKKESFPLTVTSAQKNPTAFYLCASQQPNREQFFGPGTRLTVL.